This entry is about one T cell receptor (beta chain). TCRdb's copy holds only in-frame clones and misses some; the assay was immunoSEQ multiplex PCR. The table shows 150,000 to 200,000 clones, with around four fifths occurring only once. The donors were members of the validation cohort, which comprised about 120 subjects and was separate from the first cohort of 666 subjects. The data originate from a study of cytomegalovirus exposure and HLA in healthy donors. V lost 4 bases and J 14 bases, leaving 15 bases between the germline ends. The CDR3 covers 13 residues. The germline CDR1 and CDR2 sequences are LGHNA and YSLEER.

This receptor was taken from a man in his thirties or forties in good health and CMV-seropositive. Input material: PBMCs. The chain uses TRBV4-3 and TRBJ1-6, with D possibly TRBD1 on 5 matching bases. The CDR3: CASSPKGGTALHF. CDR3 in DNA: TGCGCCAGCAGCCCCAAAGGCGGGACGGCCCTCCACTTT.